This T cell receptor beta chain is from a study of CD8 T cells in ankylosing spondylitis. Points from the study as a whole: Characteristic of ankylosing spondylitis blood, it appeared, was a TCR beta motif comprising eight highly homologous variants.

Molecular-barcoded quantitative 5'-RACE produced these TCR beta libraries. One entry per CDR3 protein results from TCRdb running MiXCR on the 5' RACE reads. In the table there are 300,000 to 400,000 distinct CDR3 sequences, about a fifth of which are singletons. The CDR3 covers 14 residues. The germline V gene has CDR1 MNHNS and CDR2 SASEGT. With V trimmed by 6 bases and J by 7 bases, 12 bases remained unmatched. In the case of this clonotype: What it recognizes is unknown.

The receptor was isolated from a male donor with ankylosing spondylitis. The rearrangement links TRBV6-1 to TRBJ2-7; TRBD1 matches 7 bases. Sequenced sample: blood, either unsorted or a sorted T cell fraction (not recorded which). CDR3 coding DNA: TGTGCCAGCAGATTGAGGGGGCCGAAGAGGGAGCAGTACTTC. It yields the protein CASRLRGPKREQYF.